The rows below give T cell receptor beta chains drawn from one sample of a study of T cell repertoires in ileal Crohn's disease. Profiling relied on immunoSEQ multiplex PCR, and the TCRdb table lists in-frame clones only, not all of them. The sample shows under 8,000 clones, about four fifths of them seen only once. The sequencing input was ileal tissue. All receptors come from an adult with Crohn's disease. CDR3s include the opening cysteine and the closing phenylalanine or tryptophan. The D gene is left open where the match is weak. Rows give clone size only sometimes, using once, few, many, or a class for an expanded clone.

clone_size: .; j_call: TRBJ2-7; v_call: TRBV4-1; d_call: TRBD1; cdr3_aa: CASSRDRGVYEQYF; cdr3_nt: TGCGCCAGCAGTCGGGACAGGGGGGTCTACGAGCAGTACTTC
clone_size: .; j_call: TRBJ2-1; v_call: TRBV7-9; d_call: TRBD1; cdr3_aa: CASSGQGDYNEQFF; cdr3_nt: TGTGCCAGCAGTGGACAGGGAGATTACAATGAGCAGTTCTTC
clone_size: .; j_call: TRBJ1-1; v_call: TRBV6-6; d_call: .; cdr3_aa: CASSLALTEAFF; cdr3_nt: TGTGCCAGCAGTCTGGCCCTCACTGAAGCTTTCTTT
clone_size: .; j_call: TRBJ1-2; v_call: TRBV6-5; d_call: TRBD1; cdr3_aa: CASSYAGTVINYGYTF; cdr3_nt: TGTGCCAGCAGTTACGCCGGGACAGTCATTAACTATGGCTACACCTTC
clone_size: .; j_call: TRBJ2-1; v_call: TRBV6-1; d_call: TRBD2; cdr3_aa: CASSRLAGANEQFF; cdr3_nt: TGTGCCAGCAGTCGACTAGCGGGAGCCAATGAGCAGTTCTTC
clone_size: .; j_call: TRBJ1-2; v_call: TRBV28; d_call: TRBD1; cdr3_aa: CASSPTDRFYGYTF; cdr3_nt: TGTGCCAGCAGTCCTACGGACAGGTTCTATGGCTACACCTTC
clone_size: .; j_call: TRBJ1-4; v_call: TRBV4-1; d_call: TRBD1; cdr3_aa: CASSQGTGKGVRTNEKLFF; cdr3_nt: TGCGCCAGCAGCCAAGGGACAGGGAAGGGAGTAAGGACTAATGAAAAACTGTTTTTT
clone_size: once; j_call: TRBJ2-7; v_call: TRBV28; d_call: .; cdr3_aa: CASTEGRGTHEQYF; cdr3_nt: TGTGCCAGCACCGAGGGCCGAGGCACCCACGAGCAGTACTTC
clone_size: few; j_call: TRBJ1-4; v_call: TRBV5-8; d_call: .; cdr3_aa: CASSLAGAGEKLFF; cdr3_nt: TGTGCCAGCAGCTTGGCGGGGGCGGGTGAAAAACTGTTTTTT
clone_size: .; j_call: TRBJ2-2; v_call: TRBV27; d_call: .; cdr3_aa: CASSYGQKNTGELFF; cdr3_nt: TGTGCCAGCAGTTATGGGCAGAAGAACACCGGGGAGCTGTTTTTT
clone_size: .; j_call: TRBJ2-7; v_call: TRBV5-1; d_call: .; cdr3_aa: CASSFQVGGEHEQYF; cdr3_nt: TGCGCCAGCAGCTTTCAAGTTGGCGGGGAACACGAGCAGTACTTC
clone_size: few; j_call: TRBJ1-1; v_call: TRBV5-1; d_call: .; cdr3_aa: CASSLWASSGLNTEAFF; cdr3_nt: TGCGCCAGCAGCTTGTGGGCCAGTTCGGGGTTGAACACTGAAGCTTTCTTT